This record looks at one TCR beta chain sequence and its context. The antigen it binds to is not known. There are no base qualities to consult, and no much larger clone falls within one base. This entry belongs to a study of cytomegalovirus exposure and HLA in healthy donors (dated by TCRdb to the late 2010s). With regard to the full study: An earlier analysis of roughly 500 of the donors reported roughly 300 Gb of sequence data and approximately 110 million unique TCR beta sequences from 190 million or so T cells. Of the approximately 370 genotyped donors, 70% to 90% were placed in the genetic ancestry cluster associated with self-reported Caucasian donors. The T cell repertoires of 666 subjects were profiled by immunosequencing and related to cytomegalovirus serostatus. Donor age, sex, ethnicity and CMV serostatus were compiled together with the repertoire data. HLA typing covered class I and class II loci at four-digit resolution. To study patterns of TCR occurrence, a later analysis re-analyzed previously published TCR beta repertoires from 600 to 750 donors and added high-resolution HLA genotyping. Typing coverage varied by locus: roughly 629-630 donors for A, B, C, DRB1 and DQB1; about 520 for DQA1; around 610 for DPA1; 450 to 480 for DPB1. In a later genetic analysis, genome-wide SNP genotypes for about 65% of the roughly 700 donors were used, and that subset was treated as a discovery cohort. Besides the first cohort of roughly 640 subjects, a separate validation cohort made up of roughly 120 different subjects was used. Among around 400 genotyped donors of the cohort, an average of approximately 240,000 unique TCR beta nucleotide sequences was sequenced per donor, of which about 19% were non-productive. An early release that covered 500 to 800 HLA-typed donors contained approximately 300 gigabases of sequencing data and 70 million to 100 million unique TCR sequences. The study aimed to test whether cataloging public T cell receptors could reveal signatures of past pathogen exposure. An earlier analysis of 587 of the donors used high-throughput TCR beta sequencing to judge whether each TCR beta V gene segment behaved as functional or pseudogenic. Rather than using new phenotypic data, the later analysis identified candidate immune exposures from TCR beta sequences and from how often those sequences occurred across donors. High-throughput TCR immunosequencing, statistical association of individual TCRs with disease status, and machine learning were combined to predict cytomegalovirus infection status. Five DR-DQ haplotypes were treated as single units for association and clustering because of strong linkage in the cohort. All discovery cohort repertoires had been generated on a single sequencing platform.

The cohort comprised approximately 700 healthy bone marrow donors. At the time of sampling, all cohort members were nominally healthy, though unrecorded immune exposures were likely present. The donor was CMV seronegative and was included in the group of a few hundred seronegative cohort members. A peripheral blood sample was provided by each donor, and peripheral blood mononuclear cells were used for TCR beta sequencing. The Qiagen DNeasy Blood Extraction Kit was used to extract genomic DNA from the blood cell samples. The CDR3, from cysteine to phenylalanine, totals 15 residues. CDR3 DNA only is kept here, 45 bases in frame from base 1. Taken from the germline V gene, the CDR1 and CDR2 loops are SGHRS and YFSETQ. Germline trimming amounts to 3 bases on V and 5 bases on J, with 9 as the count of junction bases outside the gene matches. Overall results and qualifications from the work: A later genetic analysis associated a missense DCLRE1C variant with V-gene and J-gene trimming of TCR beta chains, and an independent cohort replicated the association. A later analysis associated 15,000 to 20,000 TCR beta sequences with specific HLA alleles at a false discovery rate of 0.05. Some IMGT-functional V segments, including TRBV6-2 and TRBV6-3, could not be told apart with the 87-base-pair reads, so those segments were excluded. When HLA alleles, especially DR and DQ, strongly co-occurred, TCR associations were difficult to assign to individual alleles. In the study, some 160 TCR beta chains were listed as associated with cytomegalovirus. A cluster of highly shared sequence variants was judged likely to be a technical artifact of the sequencing pipeline. In a later analysis, several top co-occurrence clusters were reported to appear linked to parvovirus B19, influenza, CMV and Epstein-Barr virus. In an earlier analysis of approximately 590 of the donors, most TCR beta V segments appeared in productive rearrangements about 90% or about 30% of the time, broadly matching IMGT annotations. A further reported finding was that TCR beta sequences accurately predicted the HLA-A and HLA-B alleles for most subjects in the first cohort. For the cohort, immune exposure information was limited to CMV serostatus. The classifier was reported to diagnose cytomegalovirus status with high specificity and sensitivity in both the original cohort and the validation cohort. In this cohort, only TCR beta chains were sequenced, and detectable features were limited by the absence of alpha or paired-chain data. Correlated functional status among segregating V segments might be attributable to linkage disequilibrium, but an unknown experimental factor could not be ruled out. Because counts were too low, about 18 rarely observed V segments, including chromosome 9 orphons, were left out of the earlier analysis of over 550 of the donors. Compared with equally common non-associated chains, HLA-associated TCR beta chains in a later analysis were more clonally expanded and had lower generation probabilities. Roughly uniform sequencing depth across donors was assumed in presence/absence analyses, although this assumption may not hold. A few of the identified cytomegalovirus-associated TCR beta chains were confirmed in vitro to be specific for cytomegalovirus antigens. A later genetic analysis reported fewer N-insertions in productive TCRs among donors in an Asian-associated ancestry cluster than the approximately 700-donor mean. Because some donors lacked HLA typing at each locus, the association tests relied only on the typed subset. While some public TCRs were present in many individuals, most TCR sequences turned up only very rarely across donors. A later analysis found that TCR association rates varied across HLA loci, with DRB1 alleles showing the most associated TCRs and HLA-C alleles the fewest. It was suggested by the authors that the approach could potentially be generalized to other disease states and immunological phenotypes. According to a later analysis, most CMV-associated TCR beta chains appeared to be HLA-restricted, and the HLA associations seemed to be driven largely by CMV exposure.

The library was generated by the immunoSEQ multiplex PCR assay. For the multiplex PCR, a mixture combining 60 forward primers for TCR Vbeta segments and 13 reverse primers for TCR Jbeta segments was used. The CDR3 region of rearranged TCR beta genes was amplified from genomic DNA with a multiplex PCR assay. The amplified TCR beta libraries were sequenced on the Illumina HiSeq System as 87-base-pair reads. Under the source paper's analysis protocol: Across the roughly 600 repertoires, a later analysis counted 80 million or so unique TCR beta chains, around 11 million of which were shared by at least two donors. Raw reads were error-corrected and collapsed into unique sequences with a nearest-neighbor algorithm that merged closely related sequences to remove PCR and sequencing errors. CDR3 sequences were aligned to IMGT reference sequences to assign V, D and J gene segments. For a sequence to be retained, a match of at least six nucleotides to both a V gene segment and a J gene segment was required. Rearrangements were called productive when the CDR3 lacked stop codons and stayed in frame with V and J; all others were non-productive. CDR3 was defined according to IMGT convention as the region running from the second conserved V-encoded cysteine to the conserved J-encoded phenylalanine. Sequences without an unambiguous match to a single V gene segment were excluded from the earlier analysis of about 600 of the donors. An earlier analysis of a few hundred of the donors classified V segments as functional when productive rearrangements were above 56.7% and as segregating when the standard deviation between donors was above 5%. A statistical classification framework was developed to diagnose cytomegalovirus status using the catalog of TCR beta chain sequences. In a later analysis, V and J genes were assigned by comparing TCR nucleotide sequences against IMGT/GENE-DB human TR gene sequences. The TCRdist pipeline was used in a later analysis to assign CDR3 sequences and most-parsimonious VDJ recombination scenarios. In a later analysis, each TCR beta chain was defined by its CDR3 amino acid sequence together with its V-gene family, and reads lacking a unique V-gene family were excluded. To address suspected cross-contamination and a sequencing artifact, a later analysis removed 592 highly shared, low-generation-probability nucleotide sequences. In a later analysis, a clonal expansion index for each public chain was calculated from normalized within-repertoire ranks of inferred template counts. A later analysis computed generation probabilities with a VDJ recombination model fitted to out-of-frame rearrangements, and checked the results against IGoR. In a later analysis, TCR-TCR, TCR-HLA and TCR-CMV co-occurrence was scored with hypergeometric tests, and a repertoire-size bias correction was applied to TCR pairs. To estimate false discovery rates, a later analysis permuted the HLA or CMV assignments 20 times. In a later analysis, co-occurring TCRs were grouped using DBSCAN, with TCRdist sequence similarity added in when clustering inside HLA-allele-positive subsets. Repertoires with fewer than 30,000 or more than 120,000 public chains were left out of co-occurrence clustering, as were four to six repertoires with anomalous nucleotide sharing. As stored in TCRdb, this immuneACCESS dataset retains in-frame rearrangements with V and J assigned. A fraction of the clones does not appear; measured against another copy, unresolved V genes explain less than half of the discrepancy, and the remainder lacks a known reason. V, J and clone size are those of that table, while D and trimming were read from the DNA. The sample includes approximately 86,000 clones, with 60% to 80% observed a single time. Around 8% of the sample lies in the top ten.

This clonotype was obtained from a man aged 60-69 years in good health and CMV-seronegative. Sequencing was carried out using PBMCs. The V and J genes are TRBV5-1 and TRBJ2-5; 8 bases in the middle match TRBD1. The bases are TGCGCCAGCAGCTCGAGGACAGGGACGTCGGAGACCCAGTACTTC. Translated, it reads CASSSRTGTSETQYF.